This T cell receptor (gamma chain) was obtained from a study of Vδ1+ human thymocytes. Study results and limitations: Highly polyclonal TRG and TRD repertoires with Gaussian CDR3 length distributions appeared in thymus.

Points on this clone: The antigen is undetermined.

V was pared by 0 bases and J by 5 bases, with 13 bases of the junction left unmatched. CDR1 and CDR2 (germline): VTNTFY, YDVSTARD (reference sequence). The CDR3 consists of 16 residues. Alphabeta T cells were depleted, then CD3+ Vdelta1+ Vdelta2- thymocytes were FACS-sorted. Extracted RNA was reverse transcribed into cDNA. Multiplex PCR used pooled V-gene forward primers and a constant-region reverse primer to amplify CDR3s. TCRdb reapplied CATT to the multiplex PCR reads. The sample includes some 11,000 gamma-chain clones, about 46% of them seen just once. V gene TRGV3 combines with J gene TRGJ1 or TRGJ2. Assignment of the J gene here rests on matching the DNA to germline, because TCRdb gives none. The specimen sequenced was Vdelta1+ gamma-delta thymocytes from the thymus. Stated subset: FACS-sorted CD3+ TCRalphabeta- TCRVdelta1+ TCRVdelta2- thymocytes. This TCR was sampled from a boy under two years old who had congenital heart surgery. The CDR3 protein is CATWDRKGATNYKKLF. The CDR3 nucleotides are TGTGCCACCTGGGACAGGAAGGGTGCGACCAATTATAAGAAACTCTTT.